These T cell receptor beta chains were read from a single sample in a study of PD-1 blockade in mismatch repair-deficient tumors. The data were produced by immunoSEQ multiplex PCR, yet TCRdb's version contains in-frame clones alone and is incomplete. Altogether about 130,000 clones are present, about 88% being singletons, with the ten largest covering 12%. The sample in question was peripheral blood, obtained 72 weeks after starting pembrolizumab. The receptors shown here come from an adult with mismatch repair-deficient cancer. CDR3s leave out the opening cysteine and the closing phenylalanine or tryptophan. Fields, in order: CDR3 protein, V gene, clone size, J gene, CDR3 length. Clone size is shown for a subset of rows, as once, few, many or a class of expanded clone.

CDR3: ASSQDLARGETQY; V: TRBV4-1; size: -; J: TRBJ2-5; length: 13
CDR3: ASSKAGSGTTRYDEQY; V: TRBV21-1; size: -; J: TRBJ2-7; length: 16
CDR3: ASSLLGREWEQY; V: TRBV5-6; size: once; J: TRBJ2-7; length: 12
CDR3: ASNEAGSSYEQY; V: TRBV14; size: -; J: TRBJ2-7; length: 12
CDR3: AWSVMSGEQY; V: TRBV30; size: -; J: TRBJ2-7; length: 10
CDR3: ASSLGASGRAGTGELF; V: TRBV7-8; size: few; J: TRBJ2-2; length: 16
CDR3: ASSYSYGQF; V: TRBV6-6; size: -; J: TRBJ2-1; length: 9
CDR3: ASSIVPRISGANVLT; V: TRBV19; size: -; J: TRBJ2-6; length: 15
CDR3: ASSGRPVDGTSLGEQY; V: TRBV9; size: -; J: TRBJ2-7; length: 16
CDR3: ASSAGTGFNEQY; V: TRBV6-1; size: -; J: TRBJ2-7; length: 12
CDR3: ASSDGRNSNQPQH; V: TRBV6-1; size: -; J: TRBJ1-5; length: 13
CDR3: ASSQSYTEAF; V: TRBV14; size: -; J: TRBJ1-1; length: 10
CDR3: ATTQGGGTDTQY; V: TRBV7-2; size: -; J: TRBJ2-3; length: 12
CDR3: ASSQEGTYEQY; V: TRBV4-3; size: -; J: TRBJ2-7; length: 11
CDR3: ASSFATGSPTGELF; V: TRBV4-1; size: -; J: TRBJ2-2; length: 14
CDR3: ASSLGTGEV; V: TRBV5-4; size: -; J: TRBJ2-1; length: 9
CDR3: ASRGRGGNQPQH; V: TRBV6-1; size: -; J: TRBJ1-5; length: 12
CDR3: ASTPFPYSYNEQF; V: TRBV19; size: -; J: TRBJ2-1; length: 13